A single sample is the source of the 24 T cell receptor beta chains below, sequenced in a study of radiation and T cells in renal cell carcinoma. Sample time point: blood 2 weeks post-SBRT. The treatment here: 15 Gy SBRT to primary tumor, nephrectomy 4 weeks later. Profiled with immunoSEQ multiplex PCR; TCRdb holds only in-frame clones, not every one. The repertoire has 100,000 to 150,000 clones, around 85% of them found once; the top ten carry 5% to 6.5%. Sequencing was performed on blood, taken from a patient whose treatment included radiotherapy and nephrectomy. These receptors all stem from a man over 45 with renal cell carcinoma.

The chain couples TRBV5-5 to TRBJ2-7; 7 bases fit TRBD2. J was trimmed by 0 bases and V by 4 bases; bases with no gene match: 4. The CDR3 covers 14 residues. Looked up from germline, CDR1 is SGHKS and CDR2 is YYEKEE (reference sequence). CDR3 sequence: CASSREGSSYEQYF. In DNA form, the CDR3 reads TGTGCCAGCAGCAGGGAGGGCAGCTCCTACGAGCAGTACTTC.

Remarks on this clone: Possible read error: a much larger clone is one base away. DNA of the CDR3: TGTGCCAGCAGGTACACCGGGGAGCTGTTTTTT. This encodes CASRYTGELFF. The rearrangement links TRBV2 to TRBJ2-2; D is unresolved. V was pared by 6 bases and J by 3 bases, with 2 bases between. This CDR3 is 11 amino acids long. Germline loops: CDR1 SNHLY, CDR2 FYNNEI.

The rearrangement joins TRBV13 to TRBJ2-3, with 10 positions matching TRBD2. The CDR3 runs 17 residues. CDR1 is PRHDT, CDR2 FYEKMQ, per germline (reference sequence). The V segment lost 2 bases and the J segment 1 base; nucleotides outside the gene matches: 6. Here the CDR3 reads CASSLRERGGRTDTQYF. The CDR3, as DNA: TGTGCCAGCAGCTTAAGGGAGCGGGGGGGCCGCACAGATACGCAGTATTTT. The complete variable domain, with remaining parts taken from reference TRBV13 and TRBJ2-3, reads AAGVIQSPRHLIKEKRETATLKCYPIPRHDTVYWYQQGPGQDPQFLISFYEKMQSDKGSIPDRFSAQQFSDYHSELNMSSLELGDSALYFCASSLRERGGRTDTQYFGPGTRLTVL.

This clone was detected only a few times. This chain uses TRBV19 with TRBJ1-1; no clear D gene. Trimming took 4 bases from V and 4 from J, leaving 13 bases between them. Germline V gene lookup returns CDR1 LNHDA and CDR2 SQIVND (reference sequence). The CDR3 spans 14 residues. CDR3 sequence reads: CASSRNVRSTEAFF. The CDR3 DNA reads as TGTGCCAGTAGTAGAAACGTGAGGAGCACTGAAGCTTTCTTT.

CDR3 sequence (DNA): TGTGCCAGCAGCTTAGGTAGGATTAGCAATCAGCCCCAGCATTTT. Its translation is CASSLGRISNQPQHF. The chain uses TRBV7-8 and TRBJ1-5; no clear D gene. The germline gives CDR1 SGHVS, CDR2 FQNEAQ. Trimming took off 1 base at V and 0 bases at J, with 7 bases between the two ends. The CDR3 is 15 residues long. The full variable domain, completed using reference TRBV7-8 and TRBJ1-5, is GAGVSQSPRYKVAKRGQDVALRCDPISGHVSLFWYQQALGQGPEFLTYFQNEAQLDKSGLPSDRFFAERPEGSVSTLKIQRTQQEDSAVYLCASSLGRISNQPQHFGDGTRLSIL.

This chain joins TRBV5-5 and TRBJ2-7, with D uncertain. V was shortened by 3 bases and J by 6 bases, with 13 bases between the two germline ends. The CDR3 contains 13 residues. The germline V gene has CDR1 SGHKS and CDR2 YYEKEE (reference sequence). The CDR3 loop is CASSSDPAGEQYF. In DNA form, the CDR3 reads TGTGCCAGCAGCTCAGACCCAGCCGGCGAGCAGTACTTC.

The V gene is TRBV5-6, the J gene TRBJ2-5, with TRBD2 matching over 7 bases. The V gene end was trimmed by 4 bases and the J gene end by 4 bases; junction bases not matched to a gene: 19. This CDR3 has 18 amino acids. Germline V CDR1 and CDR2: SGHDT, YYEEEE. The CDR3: CASSPFQGSGWRGETQYF. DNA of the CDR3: TGTGCCAGCAGCCCCTTCCAGGGTAGCGGGTGGAGGGGAGAGACCCAGTACTTC. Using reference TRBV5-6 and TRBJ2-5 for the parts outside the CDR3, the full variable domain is DAGVTQSPTHLIKTRGQQVTLRCSPKSGHDTVSWYQQALGQGPQFIFQYYEEEERQRGNFPDRFSGHQFPNYSSELNVNALLLGDSALYLCASSPFQGSGWRGETQYFGPGTRLLVL.

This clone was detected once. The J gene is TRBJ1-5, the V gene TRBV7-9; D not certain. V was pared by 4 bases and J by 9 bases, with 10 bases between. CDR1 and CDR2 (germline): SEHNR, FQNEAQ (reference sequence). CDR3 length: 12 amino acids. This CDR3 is CASSSRTLPQHF. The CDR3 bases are TGTGCCAGCAGCTCACGGACCCTGCCCCAGCATTTT.

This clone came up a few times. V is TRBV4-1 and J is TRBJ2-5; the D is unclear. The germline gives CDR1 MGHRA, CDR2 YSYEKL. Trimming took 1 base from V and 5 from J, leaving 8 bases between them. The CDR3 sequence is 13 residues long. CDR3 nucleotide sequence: TGCGCCAGCAGCCAAGCGGGTTTGGAGACCCAGTACTTC. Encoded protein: CASSQAGLETQYF.

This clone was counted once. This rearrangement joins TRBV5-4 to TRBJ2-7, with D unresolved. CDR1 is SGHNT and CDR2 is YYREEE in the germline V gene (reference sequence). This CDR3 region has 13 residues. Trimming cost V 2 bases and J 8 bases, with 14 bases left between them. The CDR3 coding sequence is TGTGCCAGCAGCTTTAGTGTTGATGCCAAGCAGTACTTC. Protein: CASSFSVDAKQYF.

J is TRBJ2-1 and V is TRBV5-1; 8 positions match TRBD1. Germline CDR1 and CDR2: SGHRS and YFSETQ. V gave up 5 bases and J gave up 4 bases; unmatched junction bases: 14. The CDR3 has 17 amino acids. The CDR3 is CASRSGRGPPIYNEQFF. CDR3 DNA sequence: TGCGCCAGCAGGTCCGGCAGGGGGCCACCGATTTACAATGAGCAGTTCTTC.

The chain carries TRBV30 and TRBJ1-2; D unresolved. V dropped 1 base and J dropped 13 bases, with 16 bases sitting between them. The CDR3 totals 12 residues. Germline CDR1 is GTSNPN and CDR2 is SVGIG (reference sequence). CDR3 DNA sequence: TGTGCCTGGAGTGATCGGTTTGCTGGTACCACCTTC. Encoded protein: CAWSDRFAGTTF. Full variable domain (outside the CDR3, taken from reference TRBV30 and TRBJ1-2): SQTIHQWPATLVQPVGSPLSLECTVEGTSNPNLYWYRQAAGRGLQLLFYSVGIGQISSEVPQNLSASRPQDRQFILSSKKLLLSDSGFYLCAWSDRFAGTTFGSGTRLTVV.

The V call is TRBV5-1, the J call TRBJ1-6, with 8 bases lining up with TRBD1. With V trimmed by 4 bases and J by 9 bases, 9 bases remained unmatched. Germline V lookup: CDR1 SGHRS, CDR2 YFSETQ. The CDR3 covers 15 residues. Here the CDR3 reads CASSNGQGLSSPLHF. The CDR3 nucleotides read TGCGCCAGCAGCAACGGACAGGGTCTGAGTTCACCCCTCCACTTT.

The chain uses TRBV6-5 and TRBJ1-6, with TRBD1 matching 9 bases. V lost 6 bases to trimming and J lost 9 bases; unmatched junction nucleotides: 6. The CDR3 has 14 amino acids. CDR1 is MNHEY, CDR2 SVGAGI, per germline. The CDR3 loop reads CASSPGTGRSPLHF. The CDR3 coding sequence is TGTGCCAGCAGCCCCGGGACAGGGCGTTCACCCCTCCACTTT.

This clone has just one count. The CDR3 region has the DNA TGTGCCAGCAGCCGGGACGGGACCGGCTACGAGCAGTACTTC. Encoded protein: CASSRDGTGYEQYF. The chain uses TRBV5-5 and TRBJ2-7; either TRBD1 or TRBD2 may fit D (5 bases each). The CDR3 sequence is 14 residues long. Looked up from germline, CDR1 is SGHKS and CDR2 is YYEKEE (reference sequence). The V end was cut by 4 bases, the J end by 3 bases, with 14 bases between.

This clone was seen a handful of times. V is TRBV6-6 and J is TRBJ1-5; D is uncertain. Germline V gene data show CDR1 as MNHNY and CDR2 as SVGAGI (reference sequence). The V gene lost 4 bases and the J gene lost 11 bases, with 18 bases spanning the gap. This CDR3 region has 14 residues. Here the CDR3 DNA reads TGTGCCAGCAGTTTCGGGAGTGGCAATGGGGCCCAGCATTTT. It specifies CASSFGSGNGAQHF.

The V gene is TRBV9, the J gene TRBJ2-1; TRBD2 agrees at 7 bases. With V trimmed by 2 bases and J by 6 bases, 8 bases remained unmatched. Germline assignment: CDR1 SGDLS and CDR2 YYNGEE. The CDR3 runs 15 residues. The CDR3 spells CASSVSGVEGNEQFF. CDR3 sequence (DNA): TGTGCCAGCAGCGTGAGCGGGGTAGAGGGCAATGAGCAGTTCTTC.

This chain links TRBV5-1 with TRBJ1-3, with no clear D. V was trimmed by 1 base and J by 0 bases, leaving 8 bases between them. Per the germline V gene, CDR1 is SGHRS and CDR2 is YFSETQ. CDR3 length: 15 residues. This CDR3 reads CASSLSEFSGNTIYF. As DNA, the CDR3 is TGCGCCAGCAGCTTGTCGGAATTCTCTGGAAACACCATATATTTT.

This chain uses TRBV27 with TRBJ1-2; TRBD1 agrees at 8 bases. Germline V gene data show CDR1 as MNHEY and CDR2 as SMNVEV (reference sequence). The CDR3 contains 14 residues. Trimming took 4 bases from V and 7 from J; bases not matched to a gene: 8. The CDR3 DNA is TGTGCCAGCAGTTACACCGCCGGGACAGGTGGCTACACCTTC. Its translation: CASSYTAGTGGYTF.

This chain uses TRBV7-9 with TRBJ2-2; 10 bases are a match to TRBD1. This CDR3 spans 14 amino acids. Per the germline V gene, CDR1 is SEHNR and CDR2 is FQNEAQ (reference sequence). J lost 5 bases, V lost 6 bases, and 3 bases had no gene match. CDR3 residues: CASRGTGETGELFF. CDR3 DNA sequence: TGTGCCAGCAGGGGGACAGGGGAAACCGGGGAGCTGTTTTTT. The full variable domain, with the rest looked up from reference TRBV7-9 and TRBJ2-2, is DTGVSQNPRHKITKRGQNVTFRCDPISEHNRLYWYRQTLGQGPEFLTYFQNEAQLEKSRLLSDRFSAERPKGSFSTLEIQRTEQGDSAMYLCASRGTGETGELFFGEGSRLTVL.

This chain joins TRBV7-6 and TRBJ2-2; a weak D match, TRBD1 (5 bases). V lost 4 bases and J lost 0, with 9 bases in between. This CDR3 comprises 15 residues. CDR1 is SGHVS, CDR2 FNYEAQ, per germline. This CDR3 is CASSSRAPNTGELFF. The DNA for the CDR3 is TGTGCCAGCAGCTCCAGGGCTCCGAACACCGGGGAGCTGTTTTTT. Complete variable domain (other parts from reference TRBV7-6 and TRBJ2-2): GAGVSQSPRYKVTKRGQDVALRCDPISGHVSLYWYRQALGQGPEFLTYFNYEAQQDKSGLPNDRFSAERPEGSISTLTIQRTEQRDSAMYRCASSSRAPNTGELFFGEGSRLTVL.

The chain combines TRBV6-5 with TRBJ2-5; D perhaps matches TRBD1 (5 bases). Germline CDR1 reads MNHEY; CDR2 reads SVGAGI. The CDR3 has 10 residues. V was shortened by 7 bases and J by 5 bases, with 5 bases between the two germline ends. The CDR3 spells CASKGETQYF. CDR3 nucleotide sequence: TGTGCCAGCAAGGGGGAGACCCAGTACTTC.

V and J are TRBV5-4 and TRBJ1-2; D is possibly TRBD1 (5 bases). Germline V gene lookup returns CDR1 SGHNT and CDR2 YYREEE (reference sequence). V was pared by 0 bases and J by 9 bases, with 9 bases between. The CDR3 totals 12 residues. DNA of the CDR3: TGTGCCAGCAGCTTGGTTGAGGGGAGCTACACCTTC. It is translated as CASSLVEGSYTF.

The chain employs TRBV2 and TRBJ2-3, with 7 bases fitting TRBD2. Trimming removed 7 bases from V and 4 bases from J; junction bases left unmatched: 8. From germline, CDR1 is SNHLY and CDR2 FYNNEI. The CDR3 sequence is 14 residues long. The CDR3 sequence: CASKGGGAADTQYF. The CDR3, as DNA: TGTGCCAGCAAGGGCGGGGGAGCTGCAGATACGCAGTATTTT.